One sample yielded the 21 T cell receptor beta chains listed below, sequenced in a study of T cells in Graves' hyperthyroidism and ophthalmopathy. Researchers amplified the TCR beta CDR3 regions from RNA transcripts. First-round RT-PCR with HTBI primers amplified the TCR CDR3 region. TCRdb processed the multiplex PCR reads anew with MiXCR; each CDR3 protein has one entry. The sample has about 360,000 distinct CDR3 sequences, roughly 25% seen once; the top ten hold about 73%. Specimen: blood. Receptor source: a man in his forties or fifties with Graves' hyperthyroidism.

V and J are TRBV19 and TRBJ2-7; no clear D. Trimming removed 5 bases from V and 3 bases from J, with 20 bases in between. CDR1 is LNHDA, CDR2 SQIVND, per germline (reference sequence). This CDR3 comprises 16 residues. The CDR3 nucleotides read TGTGCCAGTAGTGGCTCTCGCCAGGAACCAGGCTACGAGCAGTACTTC. It specifies CASSGSRQEPGYEQYF.

J is TRBJ2-3 and V is TRBV29-1, with 9 nucleotides matching TRBD2. Germline lookup yields CDR1 SQVTM and CDR2 ANQGSEA. The CDR3 runs to 17 residues. Germline trimming cut 2 bases from V and 0 bases from J; bases unmatched to any gene: 9. The CDR3 nucleotides read TGCAGCGTTGAAAGGATAGCGGGAGAGTCTAGCACAGATACGCAGTATTTT. Translating gives CSVERIAGESSTDTQYF.

In this sample, this clonotype turned up a few times. The chain is built from TRBV29-1 and TRBJ2-5; tentative D call: TRBD1 (6 bases). V lost 5 bases to trimming and J lost 5 bases, with 15 bases between them. The V gene's germline CDR1 is SQVTM and CDR2 ANQGSEA. This CDR3 spans 13 amino acids. The CDR3 protein is CSVTGTSFETQYF. The DNA for the CDR3 is TGCAGCGTTACCGGGACAAGTTTCGAGACCCAGTACTTC.

The chain uses TRBV7-2 and TRBJ2-7; TRBD2 matches at 8 bases. The CDR3 has 14 residues. Trimming took 4 bases from V and 7 from J; bases not matched to a gene: 9. Per germline, CDR1 SGHTA and CDR2 FQGNSA. The CDR3 coding sequence is TGTGCCAGCAGCTCCTACCGGGGGGGGGGGGAGCAGTACTTC. Translated: CASSSYRGGGEQYF. The whole variable domain, remainder taken from reference TRBV7-2 and TRBJ2-7, is GAGVSQSPSNKVTEKGKDVELRCDPISGHTALYWYRQSLGQGLEFLIYFQGNSAPDKSGLPSDRFSAERTGGSVSTLTIQRTQQEDSAVYLCASSSYRGGGEQYFGPGTRLTVT.

The gene calls are TRBV9 and TRBJ2-5; 7 bases are a match to TRBD1. Germline V lookup: CDR1 SGDLS, CDR2 YYNGEE. The V segment lost 3 bases and the J segment 0 bases; nucleotides outside the gene matches: 8. The CDR3 has 16 residues. This CDR3 is CASSEAGQAHQETQYF. CDR3 in DNA: TGTGCCAGCAGCGAGGCCGGACAGGCTCACCAAGAGACCCAGTACTTC.

This clonotype has at least ten counts. The J gene is TRBJ2-7, the V gene TRBV11-2, with a tentative D call TRBD1 (5 bases). V was trimmed by 5 bases and J by 3 bases, leaving 17 bases between them. Germline assignment: CDR1 SGHAT and CDR2 FQNNGV. The CDR3 is made up of 15 amino acids. For the CDR3, the DNA is TGTGCCAGCAGCCTAGGTTCGGATACAGGCTACGAGCAGTACTTC. Encoded protein: CASSLGSDTGYEQYF.

As concerns this clonotype: The CDR3 carries no conserved terminal phenylalanine or tryptophan, so it likely arises from a read error. The chain couples TRBV27 to TRBJ2-7; the D gene could be TRBD1 or TRBD2 (6 bases each). Looked up from germline, CDR1 is MNHEY and CDR2 is SMNVEV (reference sequence). V was shortened by 3 bases and J by 1 base, with 10 bases between the two germline ends. The length of the CDR3 is 14 residues. The CDR3 sequence: CASSLGGRSYEQYL. CDR3 coding DNA: TGTGCCAGCAGTTTGGGGGGCAGATCCTACGAGCAGTACCTC.

This chain links TRBV3-1 with TRBJ2-7; 10 bases match TRBD2. The V gene's germline CDR1 is LGHDT and CDR2 YNNKEL (reference sequence). The V segment lost 1 base and the J segment 2 bases; nucleotides outside the gene matches: 5. The CDR3 contains 16 residues. In DNA form, the CDR3 reads TGTGCCAGCAGCCAAGGGATAGCGGGAGGCCCCTACGAGCAGTACTTC. Residues: CASSQGIAGGPYEQYF.

The chain links TRBV6-9 to TRBJ2-7; 7 nucleotides line up with TRBD1. Germline V CDR1 and CDR2: MNHGY, SVAAGI. The junction had 12 bases not matched to a gene; V was cut back by 4 bases and J by 6 bases. This CDR3 region has 15 residues. Here the CDR3 DNA reads TGTGCCAGCAGTTCGACAGGGCTCTACCCCAGCGAGCAGTACTTC. Residues: CASSSTGLYPSEQYF.

This clonotype was detected only a few times. This CDR3 reads CASSSRLAATGELFF. The DNA for the CDR3 is TGTGCCAGCAGCAGCCGACTAGCAGCCACCGGGGAGCTGTTTTTT. The J gene is TRBJ2-2, the V gene TRBV9; TRBD2 matches at 7 bases. Germline V lookup: CDR1 SGDLS, CDR2 YYNGEE. V lost 4 bases and J lost 4; bases outside the gene matches: 7. The length of the CDR3 is 15 residues.

The rearrangement links TRBV11-2 to TRBJ1-5, with unresolved D. CDR3 length: 13 residues. Looked up from germline, CDR1 is SGHAT and CDR2 is FQNNGV. Trimming took 1 base from V and 5 from J, leaving 6 bases between them. CDR3 bases: TGTGCCAGCAGCTTAGGGACTTATCAGCCCCAGCATTTT. Its protein is CASSLGTYQPQHF. The full variable domain, rest sourced from reference TRBV11-2 and TRBJ1-5, is EAGVAQSPRYKIIEKRQSVAFWCNPISGHATLYWYQQILGQGPKLLIQFQNNGVVDDSQLPKDRFSAERLKGVDSTLKIQPAKLEDSAVYLCASSLGTYQPQHFGDGTRLSIL.

The chain is built from TRBV11-2 and TRBJ2-1; 14 positions agree with TRBD2. CDR1 SGHAT and CDR2 FQNNGV come from the germline V gene. With 4 bases clipped from V and 9 bases from J, the junction kept 11 bases outside the gene matches. The CDR3 is 17 residues long. This CDR3 is CASSSTSGRAHNVEQFF. The CDR3 DNA follows: TGTGCCAGCAGCTCGACTAGCGGGAGGGCCCACAATGTTGAGCAGTTCTTC.

J is TRBJ2-1 and V is TRBV7-9, with 9 bases that match TRBD2. Germline V gene lookup returns CDR1 SEHNR and CDR2 FQNEAQ (reference sequence). The CDR3 loop spans 18 amino acids. V gave up 1 base and J gave up 9 bases; unmatched junction bases: 16. Written as DNA, the CDR3 is TGTGCCAGCAGCTTAGAGGAAGGCGGGAGGGCTTACAATGTTGAGCAGTTCTTC. Its protein is CASSLEEGGRAYNVEQFF.

This clonotype was counted many times. This chain uses TRBV24-1 with TRBJ2-1; TRBD2 aligns across 12 bases. The ends lost 3 bases at V and 5 bases at J; junction bases unmatched: 4. The CDR3 has 16 amino acids. In germline, CDR1 is KGHDR, CDR2 SFDVKD. This chain's CDR3 is CATSDASGRAHNEQFF. CDR3 sequence (DNA): TGTGCCACCAGTGATGCTAGCGGGAGGGCCCACAATGAGCAGTTCTTC.

This clonotype has only a few counts. This chain links TRBV12-3 or TRBV12-4 with TRBJ2-5; D is possibly TRBD2 (5 bases). The CDR3 is 17 residues long. V shed 4 bases and J shed 7 bases, with 25 bases lying between them. The CDR3 sequence is CASSSGPATSFDATQYF. The CDR3 coding sequence is TGTGCCAGCAGTTCCGGTCCCGCCACTAGTTTTGATGCGACCCAGTACTTC.

The sample holds a few counts of this clonotype. The chain links TRBV15 to TRBJ2-3; tentatively, D is TRBD2 (5 bases). CDR1 is LNHNV and CDR2 is YYDKDF in the germline V gene (reference sequence). Trimming removed 5 bases at V and 3 bases at J, with 18 bases between. The length of the CDR3 is 16 residues. The CDR3 sequence is CATSFLRGDGTDTQYF. The CDR3 DNA is TGTGCCACCAGCTTCCTCCGGGGAGACGGGACAGATACGCAGTATTTT.

The sample holds many counts of this clonotype. The gene calls are TRBV28 and TRBJ2-3; 7 bases fit TRBD1. The junction had 7 bases not matched to a gene; V was cut back by 6 bases and J by 1 base. CDR1 is MDHEN and CDR2 is SYDVKM in the germline V gene. The CDR3 totals 15 residues. As DNA, the CDR3 is TGTGCCAGCAGCCCTACAGGGGTGCGCACAGATACGCAGTATTTT. It specifies CASSPTGVRTDTQYF.

Only a few counts were recorded for this clonotype. The V and J genes are TRBV11-3 and TRBJ2-7; 9 nucleotides agree with TRBD2. V gave up 1 base and J gave up 5 bases; unmatched junction bases: 3. Germline lookup yields CDR1 SGHNT and CDR2 YENEEA. This CDR3 region has 14 residues. This CDR3 is CASSLVPSGNEQYF. CDR3 DNA sequence: TGTGCCAGCAGCTTAGTGCCTAGCGGGAACGAGCAGTACTTC.

The table lists this clonotype with many counts. The chain combines TRBV6-1 with TRBJ2-5; D is possibly TRBD2 (5 bases). V was pared by 5 bases and J by 0 bases, with 13 bases between. The CDR3 consists of 15 residues. Germline V gives CDR1 MNHNS, CDR2 SASEGT. CDR3 in DNA: TGTGCCAGCAGTACTAGGACCCCGTACCAAGAGACCCAGTACTTC. It translates to CASSTRTPYQETQYF.

V is TRBV7-9 and J is TRBJ1-1; D not certain. The CDR3 is 14 amino acids. The germline CDR1 and CDR2 sequences are SEHNR and FQNEAQ (reference sequence). The germline V and J ends were trimmed by 2 bases and 2 bases, with 9 bases remaining between them. CDR3 sequence reads: CASSLITDNTEAFF. The DNA of the CDR3 is TGTGCCAGCAGCTTAATTACAGACAACACTGAAGCTTTCTTT.

This clonotype came up a few times. The chain joins TRBV2 to TRBJ1-1; no clear D. There are 12 residues in the CDR3. Germline values: CDR1 SNHLY, CDR2 FYNNEI. V dropped 10 bases and J dropped 4 bases, with 13 bases sitting between them. CDR3 in DNA: TGTGCCACCCTTGGAGGGTCCACTGAAGCTTTCTTT. It specifies CATLGGSTEAFF.